This T cell receptor beta chain derives from a study of beta chain features in type 1 diabetes. The wider study: Taken together, all samples contributed more than 90,000,000 examined sorted cells. Study-level points and caveats: Healthy donors had naive, central memory and Treg TCRB repertoires that appeared less similar than those seen among patients. In all four CD4+ subsets, TCRB CDR3 length was significantly, moderately reduced in type 1 diabetes. cDNA sequencing could over-represent cells with high TCR expression.

Trimming took off 3 bases at V and 0 bases at J, with 9 bases between the two ends. CDR3 length: 15 residues. In germline, CDR1 is SGHTA, CDR2 FQGTGA. Since all of the isolated RNA was reverse transcribed, expressed TCRB transcripts were what got sequenced. It was found that naive, central memory and regulatory T cell samples averaged around 3.8 million reads. Produced via immunoSEQ multiplex PCR; TCRdb's table is partial and in-frame only. The sample includes 250,000 to 300,000 clones, approximately 25% of them seen just once. This clone came up a few times. Its target is unknown. The sequence derives from a woman aged 30 to 39 with type 1 diabetes. The chain is built from TRBV7-3 and TRBJ2-1; TRBD1 might be the D (5 bases). Sequencing used naive CD4+ T cells from blood. Here the CDR3 reads CASSLTVSSYNEQFF. CDR3 DNA: TGTGCCAGCAGCTTGACAGTTAGCTCCTACAATGAGCAGTTCTTC.